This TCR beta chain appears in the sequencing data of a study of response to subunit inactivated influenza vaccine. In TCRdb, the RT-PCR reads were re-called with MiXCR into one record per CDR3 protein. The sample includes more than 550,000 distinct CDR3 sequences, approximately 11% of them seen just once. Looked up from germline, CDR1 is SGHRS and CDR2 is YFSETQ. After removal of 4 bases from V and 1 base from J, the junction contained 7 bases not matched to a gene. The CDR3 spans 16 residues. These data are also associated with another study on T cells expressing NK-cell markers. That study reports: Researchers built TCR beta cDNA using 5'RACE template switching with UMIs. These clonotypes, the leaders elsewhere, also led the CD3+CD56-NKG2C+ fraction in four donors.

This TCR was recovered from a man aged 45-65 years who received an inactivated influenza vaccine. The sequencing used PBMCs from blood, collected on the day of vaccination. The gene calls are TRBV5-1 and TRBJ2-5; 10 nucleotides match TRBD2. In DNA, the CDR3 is TGCGCCAGCAGCCACGGACTAGCGGAGATCCAAGAGACCCAGTACTTC. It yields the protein CASSHGLAEIQETQYF.